Below, 15 T cell receptor beta chains from the same sample are listed, as sequenced in a study of T cell clonotyping in hematopoietic cell transplantation (dated by TCRdb to the early 2020s). Library creation used the immunoSEQ multiplex PCR assay. Sourced from immuneACCESS, this table was stored by TCRdb with only in-frame sequences that have V and J called. A share of the clones is absent; for the studies checked, an unresolved V gene accounts for under half, and the remainder has no known explanation. A total of 70,000 or so clones appear in this sample, roughly 93% of them only once. Of the sample, around 1.6% falls within the top ten clones. Input material: peripheral blood mononuclear cells. These receptors were collected from a man in his fifties in good health. Some clones in this sample may be carry-over from other donors' samples.

This clone has just one count. CDR3: CASSSPTGVSGELFF. The CDR3 DNA reads TGTGCCAGCAGTTCCCCGACAGGTGTCAGCGGGGAGCTGTTTTTT. V is TRBV6-5 and J is TRBJ2-2, with D possibly matching TRBD1 (6 bases). The V end was cut by 4 bases, the J end by 7 bases, with 16 bases between. This CDR3 contains 15 residues. Germline V lookup: CDR1 MNHEY, CDR2 SVGAGI.

V gene TRBV5-6 combines with J gene TRBJ1-2; 11 nucleotides align to TRBD1. Germline CDR1 reads SGHDT; CDR2 reads YYEEEE. CDR3 length: 14 amino acids. The J segment lost 4 bases and the V segment lost 2 bases, leaving 1 base of the junction unmatched. For the CDR3, the DNA is TGTGCCAGCAGCTTTGGGACAGGGGGCTATGGCTACACCTTC. Its protein is CASSFGTGGYGYTF.

The V call is TRBV5-1, the J call TRBJ2-3; D remains unclear. The CDR3 loop spans 15 amino acids. CDR1 is SGHRS and CDR2 is YFSETQ in the germline V gene. Trimming left V 4 bases short and J 0 bases short, with 12 bases between. CDR3: CASSAEDLSTDTQYF. The CDR3 coding sequence is TGCGCCAGCAGCGCAGAAGATTTAAGCACAGATACGCAGTATTTT.

The rearrangement uses TRBV27 and TRBJ2-7; D is possibly TRBD2 (6 bases). This CDR3 spans 15 amino acids. In germline, CDR1 is MNHEY, CDR2 SMNVEV (reference sequence). V was clipped by 5 bases and J by 2 bases, with 16 bases between them. The chain's CDR3 is CASSQTGLNAYEQYF. CDR3 DNA: TGTGCCAGCAGTCAAACGGGACTGAATGCCTACGAGCAGTACTTC.

The chain uses TRBV5-1 and TRBJ1-2, with no clear D. V shed 0 bases and J shed 9 bases, with 15 bases lying between them. This CDR3 has 14 residues. CDR1 is SGHRS and CDR2 is YFSETQ in the germline V gene. CDR3: CASSLGGPRRSYTF. CDR3 nucleotide sequence: TGCGCCAGCAGCTTGGGCGGGCCCCGGAGGAGCTACACCTTC.

This sequence joins TRBV5-6 and TRBJ2-2, with D possibly matching TRBD1 (6 bases). Germline CDR1 SGHDT, CDR2 YYEEEE. The ends were cut back, 1 base at V and 5 bases at J, with 12 bases in the middle. The CDR3 totals 15 residues. CDR3 sequence (DNA): TGTGCCAGCAGCTTGATACAGGGTGTTACCGGGGAGCTGTTTTTT. Its protein is CASSLIQGVTGELFF.

This chain joins TRBV4-2 and TRBJ1-6; 7 nucleotides align to TRBD1. The germline V gene encodes CDR1 LGHNA and CDR2 YNFKEQ. This CDR3 has 15 residues. V lost 4 bases to trimming and J lost 10 bases; unmatched junction nucleotides: 10. The CDR3: CASSLQPTGTSPLHF. The CDR3 DNA follows: TGTGCCAGCAGCCTTCAGCCGACAGGGACCTCACCCCTCCACTTT.

This clone has a single count. This rearrangement joins TRBV23-1 to TRBJ2-7; no firm D call. TRBV23-1 is flagged as an ORF with uncertain function. The CDR3 is 14 residues long. Trimming took 3 bases from V and 1 from J, leaving 10 bases between them. The DNA for the CDR3 is TGCGCCAGCAGTCATTCTTACAGATCCTACGAGCAGTACTTC. This gives the protein CASSHSYRSYEQYF.

The V gene is TRBV20-1, the J gene TRBJ2-5, with D uncertain. From germline, CDR1 is DFQATT and CDR2 SNEGSKA (reference sequence). CDR3 length: 11 residues. V lost 4 bases and J lost 3, with 6 bases in between. The CDR3 spells CSAKWEETQYF. As DNA, the CDR3 is TGCAGTGCTAAGTGGGAAGAGACCCAGTACTTC.

This sequence joins TRBV28 and TRBJ2-3; D perhaps matches TRBD1 (6 bases). This CDR3 comprises 14 residues. CDR1 is MDHEN and CDR2 is SYDVKM in the germline V gene. V was shortened by 5 bases and J by 2 bases, with 11 bases between the two germline ends. DNA for the CDR3: TGTGCCAGCAGTCCTGACAGGACCACAGATACGCAGTATTTT. It is translated as CASSPDRTTDTQYF.

The chain recombines TRBV30 with TRBJ2-3; 9 bases are a match to TRBD1. Unmatched junction bases numbered 5, after V lost 7 bases and J lost 6 bases. This CDR3 contains 12 residues. The germline gives CDR1 GTSNPN, CDR2 SVGIG (reference sequence). DNA of the CDR3: TGTGCCTCGAAGGGGACAGGGGATACGCAGTATTTT. It encodes CASKGTGDTQYF.

The chain has TRBV5-4 and TRBJ1-2; 7 bases are a match to TRBD1. V dropped 4 bases and J dropped 3; count of bases not matched to a gene: 6. The CDR3 runs to 14 residues. From germline, CDR1 is SGHNT and CDR2 YYREEE (reference sequence). The CDR3 is CASSLGQLHYGYTF. CDR3 DNA sequence: TGTGCCAGCAGCCTGGGACAGCTCCACTATGGCTACACCTTC.

This chain connects TRBV28 to TRBJ2-7; no reliable D call. V lost 10 bases to trimming and J lost 4 bases, with 14 bases between them. Germline values: CDR1 MDHEN, CDR2 SYDVKM. CDR3 length: 12 residues. CDR3 in DNA: TGTGCCACCGTCGGCACCTTATACGAGCAGTACTTC. This translates into CATVGTLYEQYF.

The V and J genes are TRBV15 and TRBJ1-1; weak D call: TRBD1 (6 bases). The CDR3 extends over 17 amino acids. Trimming removed 2 bases at V and 4 bases at J, with 20 bases between. The germline V gene encodes CDR1 LNHNV and CDR2 YYDKDF (reference sequence). CDR3 sequence reads: CATSRSTGFYLGTEAFF. The CDR3 bases are TGTGCCACCAGCAGAAGTACAGGGTTTTATTTAGGCACTGAAGCTTTCTTT.

The gene calls are TRBV2 and TRBJ2-2; no clear D. Germline assignment: CDR1 SNHLY and CDR2 FYNNEI. Trimming shortened V by 3 bases and J by 6 bases, and 8 bases separated the two germline ends. CDR3 length equals 13 residues. DNA of the CDR3: TGTGCCAGCAGTGAGTCGGTCCCCGGGGAGCTGTTTTTT. Translating it yields CASSESVPGELFF.